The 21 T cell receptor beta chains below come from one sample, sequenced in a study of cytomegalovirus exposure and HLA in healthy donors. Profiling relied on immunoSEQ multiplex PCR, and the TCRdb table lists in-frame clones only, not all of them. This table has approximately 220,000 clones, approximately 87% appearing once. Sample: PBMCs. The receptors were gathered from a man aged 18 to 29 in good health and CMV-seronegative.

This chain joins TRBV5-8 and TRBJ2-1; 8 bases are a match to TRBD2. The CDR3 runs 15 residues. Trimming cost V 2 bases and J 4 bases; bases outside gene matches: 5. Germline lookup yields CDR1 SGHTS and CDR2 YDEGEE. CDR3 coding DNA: TGTGCCAGCAGCTTTTCTGCTAGCGGGTACAATGAGCAGTTCTTC. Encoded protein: CASSFSASGYNEQFF. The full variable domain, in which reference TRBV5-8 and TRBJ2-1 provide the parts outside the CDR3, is EAGVTQSPTHLIKTRGQQATLRCSPISGHTSVYWYQQALGLGLQFLLWYDEGEERNRGNFPPRFSGRQFPNYSSELNVNALELEDSALYLCASSFSASGYNEQFFGPGTRLTVL.

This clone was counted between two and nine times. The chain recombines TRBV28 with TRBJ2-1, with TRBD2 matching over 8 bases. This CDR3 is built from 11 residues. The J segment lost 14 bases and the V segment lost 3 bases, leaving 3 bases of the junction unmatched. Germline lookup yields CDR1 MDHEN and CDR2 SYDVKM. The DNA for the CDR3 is TGTGCCAGCAGTTTCGGGGGGGGTAAGTTCTTC. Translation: CASSFGGGKFF.

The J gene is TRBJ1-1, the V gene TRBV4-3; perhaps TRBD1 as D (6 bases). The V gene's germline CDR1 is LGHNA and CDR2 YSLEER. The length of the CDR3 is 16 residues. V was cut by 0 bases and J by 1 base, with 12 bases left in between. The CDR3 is CASSQDWVGGNTEAFF. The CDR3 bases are TGCGCCAGCAGCCAAGATTGGGTAGGGGGGAACACTGAAGCTTTCTTT.

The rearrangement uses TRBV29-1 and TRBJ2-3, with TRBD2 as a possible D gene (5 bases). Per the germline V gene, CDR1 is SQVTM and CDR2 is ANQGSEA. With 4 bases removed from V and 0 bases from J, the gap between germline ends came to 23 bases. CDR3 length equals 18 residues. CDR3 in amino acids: CSVVARGPTGQSTDTQYF. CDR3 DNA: TGCAGCGTTGTTGCTCGGGGTCCCACGGGCCAAAGCACAGATACGCAGTATTTT.

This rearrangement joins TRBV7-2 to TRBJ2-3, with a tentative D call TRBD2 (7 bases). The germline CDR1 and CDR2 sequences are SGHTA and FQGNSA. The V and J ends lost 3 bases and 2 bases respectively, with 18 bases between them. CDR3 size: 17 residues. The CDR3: CASSLRGGRVPTDTQYF. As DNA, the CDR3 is TGTGCCAGCAGCTTGAGGGGGGGCCGGGTTCCCACAGATACGCAGTATTTT.

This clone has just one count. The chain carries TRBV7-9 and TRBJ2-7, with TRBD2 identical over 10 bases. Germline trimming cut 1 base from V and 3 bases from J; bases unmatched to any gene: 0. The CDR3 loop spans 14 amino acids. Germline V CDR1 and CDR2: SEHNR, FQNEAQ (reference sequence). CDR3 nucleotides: TGTGCCAGCAGCTTAGGACTAGCGGGCTACGAGCAGTACTTC. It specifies CASSLGLAGYEQYF. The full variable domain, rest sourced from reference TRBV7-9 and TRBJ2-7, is DTGVSQNPRHKITKRGQNVTFRCDPISEHNRLYWYRQTLGQGPEFLTYFQNEAQLEKSRLLSDRFSAERPKGSFSTLEIQRTEQGDSAMYLCASSLGLAGYEQYFGPGTRLTVT.

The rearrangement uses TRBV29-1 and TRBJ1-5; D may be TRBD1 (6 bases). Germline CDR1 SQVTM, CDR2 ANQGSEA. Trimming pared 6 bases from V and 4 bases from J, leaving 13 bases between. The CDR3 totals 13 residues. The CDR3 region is CSVADSTNQPQHF. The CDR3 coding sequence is TGCAGCGTAGCGGACAGCACAAATCAGCCCCAGCATTTT.

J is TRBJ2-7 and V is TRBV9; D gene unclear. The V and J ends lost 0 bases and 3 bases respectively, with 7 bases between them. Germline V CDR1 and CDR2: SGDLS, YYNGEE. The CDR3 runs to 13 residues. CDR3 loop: CASSVGLLYEQYF. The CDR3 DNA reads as TGTGCCAGCAGCGTAGGGCTTCTCTACGAGCAGTACTTC.

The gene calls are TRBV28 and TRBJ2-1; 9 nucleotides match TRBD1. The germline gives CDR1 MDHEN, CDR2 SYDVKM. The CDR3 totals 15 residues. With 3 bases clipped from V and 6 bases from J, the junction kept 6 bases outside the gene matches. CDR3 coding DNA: TGTGCCAGCAGTTTTGTAGGGACAGGGACCAATGAGCAGTTCTTC. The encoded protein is CASSFVGTGTNEQFF.

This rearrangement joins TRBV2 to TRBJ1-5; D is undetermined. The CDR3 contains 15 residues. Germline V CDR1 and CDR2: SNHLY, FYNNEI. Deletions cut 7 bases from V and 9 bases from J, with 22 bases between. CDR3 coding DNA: TGTGCCAGCACCGTGAGGGAACACCCCGCGGGGCCCCAGCATTTT. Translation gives CASTVREHPAGPQHF. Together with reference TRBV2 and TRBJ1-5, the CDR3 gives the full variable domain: EPEVTQTPSHQVTQMGQEVILRCVPISNHLYFYWYRQILGQKVEFLVSFYNNEISEKSEIFDDQFSVERPDGSNFTLKIRSTKLEDSAMYFCASTVREHPAGPQHFGDGTRLSIL.

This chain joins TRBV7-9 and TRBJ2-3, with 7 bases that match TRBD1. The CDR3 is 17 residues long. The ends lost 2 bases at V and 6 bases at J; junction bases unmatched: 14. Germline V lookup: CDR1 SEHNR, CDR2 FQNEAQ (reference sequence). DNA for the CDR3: TGTGCCAGCAGCTTACCGAGGGACAGCCTTATGGGTGATACGCAGTATTTT. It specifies CASSLPRDSLMGDTQYF.

The CDR3 protein is CASTALSEALSYEQYF. DNA for the CDR3: TGTGCCAGCACCGCCCTGTCTGAGGCCCTCTCCTACGAGCAGTACTTC. The chain has TRBV28 and TRBJ2-7; no firm D call. Germline CDR1 reads MDHEN; CDR2 reads SYDVKM. V was cut by 7 bases and J by 0 bases, with 19 bases left in between. There are 16 residues in the CDR3.

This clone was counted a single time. CDR3 region: CASSSRVILSEQYF. As DNA, the CDR3 is TGTGCCAGCAGTTCCCGAGTAATTCTTAGCGAGCAGTACTTC. The rearrangement links TRBV27 to TRBJ2-7; D is unresolved. Trimming pared 4 bases from V and 6 bases from J, leaving 16 bases between. CDR1 and CDR2 (germline): MNHEY, SMNVEV (reference sequence). The CDR3 covers 14 residues.

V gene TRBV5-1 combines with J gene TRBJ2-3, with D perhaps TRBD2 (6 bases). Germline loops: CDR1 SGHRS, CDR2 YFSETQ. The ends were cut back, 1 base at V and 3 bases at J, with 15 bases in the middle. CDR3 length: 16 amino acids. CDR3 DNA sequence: TGCGCCAGCAGCTTGCCGGGGCCCGGGGGAACAGATACGCAGTATTTT. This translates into CASSLPGPGGTDTQYF.

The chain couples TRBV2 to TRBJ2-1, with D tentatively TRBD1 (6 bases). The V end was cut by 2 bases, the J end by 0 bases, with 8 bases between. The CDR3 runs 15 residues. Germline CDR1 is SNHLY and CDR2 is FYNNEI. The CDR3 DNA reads TGTGCCAGCAGTGAACAGGACAGCTCCTACAATGAGCAGTTCTTC. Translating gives CASSEQDSSYNEQFF.

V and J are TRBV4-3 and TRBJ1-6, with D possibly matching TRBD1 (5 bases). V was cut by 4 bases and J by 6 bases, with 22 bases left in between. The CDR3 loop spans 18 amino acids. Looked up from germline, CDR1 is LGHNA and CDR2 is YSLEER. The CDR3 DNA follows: TGCGCCAGCAGCCTTCTAAGAGGGACGGGGGGTTTTAATTCACCCCTCCACTTT. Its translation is CASSLLRGTGGFNSPLHF.

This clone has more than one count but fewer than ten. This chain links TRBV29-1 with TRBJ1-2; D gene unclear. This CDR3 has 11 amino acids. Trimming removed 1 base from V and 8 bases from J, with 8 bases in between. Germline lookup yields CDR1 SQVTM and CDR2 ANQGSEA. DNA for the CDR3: TGCAGCGTTGAAGTGGGGAGAGGCTACACCTTC. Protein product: CSVEVGRGYTF.

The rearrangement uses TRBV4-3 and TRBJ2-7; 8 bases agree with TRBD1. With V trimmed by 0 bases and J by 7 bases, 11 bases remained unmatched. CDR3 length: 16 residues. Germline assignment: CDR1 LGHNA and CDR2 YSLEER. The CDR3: CASSQDLLGRGQEQYF. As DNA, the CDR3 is TGCGCCAGCAGCCAAGATCTTTTGGGCAGGGGGCAAGAGCAGTACTTC.

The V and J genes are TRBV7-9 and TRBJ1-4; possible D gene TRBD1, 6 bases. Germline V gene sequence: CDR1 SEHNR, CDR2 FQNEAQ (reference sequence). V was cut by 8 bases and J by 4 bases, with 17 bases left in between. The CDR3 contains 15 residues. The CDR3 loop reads CASSPRGAGNEKLFF. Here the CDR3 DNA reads TGTGCCAGCTCCCCTCGGGGGGCTGGTAATGAAAAACTGTTTTTT.

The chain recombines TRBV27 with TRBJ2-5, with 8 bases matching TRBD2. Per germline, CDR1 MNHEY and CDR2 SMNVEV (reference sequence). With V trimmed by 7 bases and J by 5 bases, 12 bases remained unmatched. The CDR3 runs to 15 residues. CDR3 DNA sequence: TGTGCCAGCAACGCGGGGGGTTTGGGCGGGGAGACCCAGTACTTC. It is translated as CASNAGGLGGETQYF.

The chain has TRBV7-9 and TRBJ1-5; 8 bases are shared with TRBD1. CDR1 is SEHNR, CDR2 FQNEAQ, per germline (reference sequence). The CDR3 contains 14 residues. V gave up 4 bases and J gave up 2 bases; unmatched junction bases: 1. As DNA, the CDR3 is TGTGCCAGCAGCTCGACAGGGGGCAATCAGCCCCAGCATTTT. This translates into CASSSTGGNQPQHF.